The next 32 T cell receptor beta chains were all read from a single sample in a study of beta chain features in type 1 diabetes. Expressed TCRB transcripts were sequenced, since all the RNA that had been isolated was reverse transcribed. Produced via immunoSEQ multiplex PCR; TCRdb's table is partial and in-frame only. The sample carries under 400,000 clones, around 13% recorded once. Source material: central memory CD4+ T cells from blood. These receptors were taken from a young man in good health.

The chain uses TRBV7-2 and TRBJ2-4; 9 bases are shared with TRBD1. This CDR3 is 16 amino acids long. Germline CDR1 reads SGHTA; CDR2 reads FQGNSA. V was clipped by 1 base and J by 4 bases; unmatched bases: 5. Here the CDR3 reads CASSLGQGVTKNIQYF. DNA of the CDR3: TGTGCCAGCAGCTTAGGACAGGGGGTAACAAAAAACATTCAGTACTTC.

This clone was counted between two and nine times. The J gene is TRBJ1-2, the V gene TRBV7-9, with D unresolved. V was cut by 4 bases and J by 7 bases, with 10 bases left in between. Germline CDR1 SEHNR, CDR2 FQNEAQ (reference sequence). The CDR3 consists of 12 residues. The CDR3 nucleotides are TGTGCCAGCAGCTCGGATCTCGGTGGCTACACCTTC. Its protein is CASSSDLGGYTF.

V usage is TRBV5-1 and J usage is TRBJ2-5; D is possibly TRBD1 (5 bases). V dropped 3 bases and J dropped 2 bases, with 17 bases sitting between them. The CDR3 contains 16 residues. Germline V lookup: CDR1 SGHRS, CDR2 YFSETQ. The CDR3 DNA sequence: TGCGCCAGCAGCTGGGGAAGACAGACCAGTCAAGAGACCCAGTACTTC. This encodes CASSWGRQTSQETQYF.

In its sample, this clone was seen many times. Here the CDR3 reads CASRRGGGFGANVLTF. The CDR3 DNA follows: TGTGCCAGCAGAAGGGGAGGAGGGTTTGGGGCCAACGTCCTGACTTTC. The chain couples TRBV21-1 to TRBJ2-6; the table's D call of TRBD2 was not tested on the DNA. TRBV21-1 has pseudogene status. CDR3 length: 16 residues.

This chain links TRBV6-5 with TRBJ2-6; D is undetermined. The CDR3 loop spans 11 amino acids. Germline lookup yields CDR1 MNHEY and CDR2 SVGAGI. CDR3 sequence: CGCSGANVLTF. As DNA, the CDR3 is TGTGGGTGCTCTGGGGCCAACGTCCTGACTTTC.

The chain employs TRBV6-1 and TRBJ1-5; D gene ambiguous. The CDR3 totals 13 residues. Germline CDR1 is MNHNS and CDR2 is SASEGT. V lost 4 bases and J lost 1, with 5 bases in between. The CDR3 here is CASSGPSNQPQHF. The CDR3 DNA sequence: TGTGCCAGCAGTGGACCGAGCAATCAGCCCCAGCATTTT.

The chain links TRBV5-1 to TRBJ2-2; D gene unclear. The ends were cut back, 4 bases at V and 0 bases at J, with 10 bases in the middle. Germline-derived CDR1 and CDR2 are SGHRS and YFSETQ. The CDR3 totals 15 residues. The CDR3 region is CASSPLLPNTGELFF. The CDR3 nucleotides read TGCGCCAGCAGCCCTCTTTTGCCGAACACCGGGGAGCTGTTTTTT.

Concerning this clone: Other DNA sequences of this sample code for an identical CDR3. The chain combines TRBV30 with TRBJ2-1, with unresolved D. V shed 0 bases and J shed 4 bases, with 16 bases lying between them. The germline CDR1 and CDR2 sequences are GTSNPN and SVGIG (reference sequence). The CDR3 runs to 16 residues. This CDR3 is CAWSVLGLAAYNEQFF. The CDR3, as DNA: TGTGCCTGGAGTGTACTCGGCCTCGCGGCTTACAATGAGCAGTTCTTC.

This chain connects TRBV5-4 to TRBJ1-2; D might be TRBD1 (6 bases). Germline-derived CDR1 and CDR2 are SGHNT and YYREEE (reference sequence). This CDR3 has 16 amino acids. V lost 4 bases and J lost 3, with 19 bases in between. CDR3 nucleotides: TGTGCCAGCAGCCCAGAGTTGGACAGAGCGGACTATGGCTACACCTTC. Its translation is CASSPELDRADYGYTF.

J is TRBJ2-3 and V is TRBV7-6; TRBD2 aligns across 7 bases. CDR3 length equals 16 residues. V shed 5 bases and J 4 bases; nucleotides not matched to a gene: 12. Germline V gene lookup returns CDR1 SGHVS and CDR2 FNYEAQ. CDR3 in amino acids: CASSPRASGGADTQYF. CDR3 nucleotide sequence: TGTGCCAGCAGCCCCCGGGCCTCGGGGGGAGCAGATACGCAGTATTTT.

The genes are TRBV7-8 and TRBJ2-1; possible D gene TRBD1, 7 bases. The germline gives CDR1 SGHVS, CDR2 FQNEAQ. The CDR3 spans 15 residues. Deletions cut 0 bases from V and 6 bases from J, with 12 bases between. The CDR3 loop is CASSLATGTFNEQFF. The CDR3 nucleotides are TGTGCCAGCAGCTTAGCGACAGGGACTTTCAATGAGCAGTTCTTC.

V gene TRBV5-6 combines with J gene TRBJ2-3, with 14 bases matching TRBD2. The CDR3 consists of 15 residues. V trimming: 4 bases; J trimming: 6 bases; junction bases outside the gene matches: 4. Germline-derived CDR1 and CDR2 are SGHDT and YYEEEE. The CDR3 here is CASSLTSGGEDTQYF. CDR3 DNA sequence: TGTGCCAGCAGCCTGACTAGCGGGGGGGAGGATACGCAGTATTTT. The full variable domain, in which reference TRBV5-6 and TRBJ2-3 provide the parts outside the CDR3, is DAGVTQSPTHLIKTRGQQVTLRCSPKSGHDTVSWYQQALGQGPQFIFQYYEEEERQRGNFPDRFSGHQFPNYSSELNVNALLLGDSALYLCASSLTSGGEDTQYFGPGTRLTVL.

There are a few counts of this clone. J is TRBJ2-5 and V is TRBV5-6, with TRBD1 matching 9 bases. This CDR3 has 15 amino acids. Germline CDR1 and CDR2: SGHDT and YYEEEE. V trimming: 7 bases; J trimming: 2 bases; junction bases outside the gene matches: 9. The CDR3 region is CASYMTGGEQETQYF. Here the CDR3 DNA reads TGTGCCAGCTACATGACAGGGGGGGAACAAGAGACCCAGTACTTC.

The chain has TRBV7-9 and TRBJ2-7; 12 bases agree with TRBD2. With V trimmed by 5 bases and J by 0 bases, 5 bases remained unmatched. CDR1 SEHNR and CDR2 FQNEAQ come from the germline V gene (reference sequence). The CDR3 runs 16 residues. The CDR3 here is CASSARTSGVSYEQYF. In nucleotides, the CDR3 is TGTGCCAGCAGCGCGCGGACTAGCGGGGTCTCCTACGAGCAGTACTTC.

This clone was seen only a few times. The V gene is TRBV2, the J gene TRBJ2-3; either TRBD1 or TRBD2 may fit D (5 bases each). CDR3 size: 15 residues. Germline V gives CDR1 SNHLY, CDR2 FYNNEI. With 1 base removed from V and 4 bases from J, the gap between germline ends came to 12 bases. CDR3 in amino acids: CASSEEGRGADTQYF. CDR3 nucleotide sequence: TGTGCCAGCAGTGAAGAGGGGAGAGGGGCAGATACGCAGTATTTT.

This clone has more than one count but fewer than ten. The V gene is TRBV6-1, the J gene TRBJ2-5; D may be TRBD1 or TRBD2 (5 bases each). Germline V CDR1 and CDR2: MNHNS, SASEGT. The V and J ends lost 3 bases and 5 bases respectively, with 13 bases between them. The CDR3 totals 14 residues. The CDR3 loop is CASSESGSGETQYF. The CDR3 coding sequence is TGTGCCAGCAGTGAGTCAGGGAGTGGGGAGACCCAGTACTTC.

This clone was observed a few times. The rearrangement links TRBV5-4 to TRBJ2-1, with D possibly being TRBD1 or TRBD2 (7 bases each). Germline V gene sequence: CDR1 SGHNT, CDR2 YYREEE (reference sequence). V was clipped by 0 bases and J by 4 bases, with 17 bases between them. There are 17 residues in the CDR3. The CDR3 DNA follows: TGTGCCAGCAGCTTGGCCGGGGGGACAGACATGTACAATGAGCAGTTCTTC. Translating gives CASSLAGGTDMYNEQFF.

This clone turned up a few times. This chain uses TRBV5-1 with TRBJ2-7, with D perhaps TRBD1 (6 bases). Per the germline V gene, CDR1 is SGHRS and CDR2 is YFSETQ. Deletions cut 2 bases from V and 0 bases from J, with 9 bases between. This CDR3 contains 14 residues. DNA of the CDR3: TGCGCCAGCAGCTTCGACAGGAGCTCCTACGAGCAGTACGTC. It specifies CASSFDRSSYEQYV.

This clone was seen more than once but under ten times. V gene TRBV14 combines with J gene TRBJ2-7, with D unclear. The ends were cut back, 0 bases at V and 6 bases at J, with 18 bases in the middle. Germline CDR1 and CDR2: SGHDN and FVKESK. The CDR3 loop spans 16 amino acids. The CDR3 DNA reads as TGTGCCAGCAGCCAAGATCAGGCTTACGGAGAGGTCGAGCAGTACTTC. Translation gives CASSQDQAYGEVEQYF.

This clone has a handful of counts. The CDR3 coding sequence is TGTGCCAGCAGCTTACAGGGAGGGAGCACAGATACGCAGTATTTT. This encodes CASSLQGGSTDTQYF. The chain couples TRBV7-9 to TRBJ2-3; TRBD2 agrees at 7 bases. From germline, CDR1 is SEHNR and CDR2 FQNEAQ (reference sequence). V lost 2 bases and J lost 0; bases outside the gene matches: 2. The CDR3 runs 15 residues.

The J gene is TRBJ2-1, the V gene TRBV14; D remains unclear. Germline assignment: CDR1 SGHDN and CDR2 FVKESK. V was shortened by 5 bases and J by 4 bases, with 24 bases between the two germline ends. The CDR3 covers 18 residues. This CDR3 is CASSSRKPPLAIYNEQFF. CDR3 bases: TGTGCCAGCAGCTCCCGTAAACCCCCACTCGCCATATACAATGAGCAGTTCTTC.

CDR3 in DNA: TGTGCCAGCAGCGCCGCGGGGGGTCAAGAGACCCAGTACTTC. It encodes CASSAAGGQETQYF. This chain links TRBV7-2 with TRBJ2-5, with TRBD2 matching 8 bases. The CDR3 runs 14 residues. Germline assignment: CDR1 SGHTA and CDR2 FQGNSA. The junction had 4 bases not matched to a gene; V was cut back by 5 bases and J by 2 bases. Using reference TRBV7-2 and TRBJ2-5 for the parts outside the CDR3, the full variable domain is GAGVSQSPSNKVTEKGKDVELRCDPISGHTALYWYRQSLGQGLEFLIYFQGNSAPDKSGLPSDRFSAERTGGSVSTLTIQRTQQEDSAVYLCASSAAGGQETQYFGPGTRLLVL.

This clone was detected many times. The chain has TRBV28 and TRBJ2-1; D possibly corresponds to TRBD1 (6 bases). Trimming stripped 11 bases from V and 3 bases from J, with 20 bases between. Germline V lookup: CDR1 MDHEN, CDR2 SYDVKM. This CDR3 is built from 15 residues. The DNA for the CDR3 is TGTGCCTCTACCAGGGGTGGCCGGATCTACAATGAGCAGTTCTTC. This translates into CASTRGGRIYNEQFF.

The sample holds many counts of this clone. The genes are TRBV7-2 and TRBJ2-1, with 10 nucleotides matching TRBD2. The length of the CDR3 is 15 residues. J was trimmed by 6 bases and V by 1 base; bases with no gene match: 3. Germline-derived CDR1 and CDR2 are SGHTA and FQGNSA. This CDR3 reads CASSLERGGSNEQFF. Here the CDR3 DNA reads TGTGCCAGCAGCTTAGAGCGGGGGGGTTCCAATGAGCAGTTCTTC.

This clone has ten or more counts. V and J are TRBV7-8 and TRBJ2-1, with 8 positions matching TRBD2. CDR1 and CDR2 (germline): SGHVS, FQNEAQ. The CDR3 sequence is 15 residues long. V lost 5 bases, J lost 7 bases, and 10 bases stayed unmatched. The CDR3 nucleotides read TGTGCCAGCAGCCCTGATAGCGGGGTAGGGAATGAGCAGTTCTTC. Translation: CASSPDSGVGNEQFF.

V is TRBV4-3 and J is TRBJ1-2, with 9 bases identical to TRBD1. This CDR3 is 14 amino acids long. With V trimmed by 2 bases and J by 5 bases, 3 bases remained unmatched. The germline CDR1 and CDR2 sequences are LGHNA and YSLEER. The CDR3 DNA follows: TGCGCCAGCAGCCAAATGACAGGGGGTTATGGCTACACCTTC. Residues: CASSQMTGGYGYTF.

The chain combines TRBV10-1 with TRBJ2-7; D is ambiguous. The CDR3 runs 12 residues. From germline, CDR1 is WNHNN and CDR2 SYGVQD (reference sequence). Trimming took off 3 bases at V and 0 bases at J, with 3 bases between the two ends. The CDR3 sequence: CASSDSSYEQYF. For the CDR3, the DNA is TGCGCCAGCAGTGACAGCTCCTACGAGCAGTACTTC.

V gene TRBV6-5 combines with J gene TRBJ1-2, with D perhaps TRBD1 (5 bases). This CDR3 region has 15 residues. V was pared by 0 bases and J by 3 bases, with 11 bases between. Germline CDR1 is MNHEY and CDR2 is SVGAGI. The CDR3 protein is CASSYSGRDYYGYTF. Written as DNA, the CDR3 is TGTGCCAGCAGTTACTCTGGCAGGGATTACTATGGCTACACCTTC.

The table lists this clone with a few counts. The J gene is TRBJ2-3, the V gene TRBV5-5; TRBD2 matches at 11 bases. Germline lookup yields CDR1 SGHKS and CDR2 YYEKEE (reference sequence). J gave up 3 bases and V 2 bases, and 11 bases lay outside the gene matches. CDR3 length equals 18 residues. The CDR3: CASSLPPRLAGKTDTQYF. The CDR3 nucleotides read TGTGCCAGCAGCTTACCCCCCCGACTAGCGGGAAAGACAGATACGCAGTATTTT.

V and J are TRBV28 and TRBJ2-6; 8 bases match TRBD2. Germline lookup yields CDR1 MDHEN and CDR2 SYDVKM. The CDR3 has 17 amino acids. Germline trimming cut 7 bases from V and 0 bases from J; bases unmatched to any gene: 8. The CDR3 DNA sequence: TGTGCCAGCACGAGCGCGGGAGGAGCCTCTGGGGCCAACGTCCTGACTTTC. This sequence encodes CASTSAGGASGANVLTF. The full variable domain, with the rest looked up from reference TRBV28 and TRBJ2-6, is DVKVTQSSRYLVKRTGEKVFLECVQDMDHENMFWYRQDPGLGLRLIYFSYDVKMKEKGDIPEGYSVSREKKERFSLILESASTNQTSMYLCASTSAGGASGANVLTFGAGSRLTVL.

Only a few counts were recorded for this clone. The chain combines TRBV2 with TRBJ2-1; 7 bases are shared with TRBD2. The CDR3 runs 14 residues. Trimming at V came to 8 bases and at J to 7 bases, leaving 11 bases not matched to a gene. CDR1 and CDR2 (germline): SNHLY, FYNNEI. CDR3 sequence: CASERGRGGNEQFF. CDR3 nucleotide sequence: TGTGCCAGCGAACGGGGGAGGGGAGGAAATGAGCAGTTCTTC. The full variable domain, in which reference TRBV2 and TRBJ2-1 provide the parts outside the CDR3, is EPEVTQTPSHQVTQMGQEVILRCVPISNHLYFYWYRQILGQKVEFLVSFYNNEISEKSEIFDDQFSVERPDGSNFTLKIRSTKLEDSAMYFCASERGRGGNEQFFGPGTRLTVL.

This clone was seen a few times. The rearrangement links TRBV21-1 to TRBJ2-7; TRBD2, the table's D call, was not compared with the DNA. TRBV21-1 constitutes a pseudogene. CDR3 length equals 14 residues. The CDR3 DNA is TGTGCCAGCAGCACTCCCGGGACTCCTTCCGAGCAGTACGTC. It codes for CASSTPGTPSEQYV.